Following are 9 T cell receptor beta chains from one sample sequenced in a study of early T cells in non-severe SARS-CoV-2 infection. Each CDR3 protein gets one entry after TCRdb re-called the 5' RACE reads with MiXCR. The table includes about 49,000 distinct CDR3 sequences, approximately 12% detected once. The specimen was whole blood, collected at baseline. The receptors originated from an adult who was a healthcare worker with PCR-confirmed SARS-CoV-2 infection or an uninfected control (not recorded which).

This clonotype was counted a few times. The chain carries TRBV11-2 and TRBJ2-7; D unresolved. Trimming cost V 5 bases and J 1 base, with 12 bases left between them. There are 14 residues in the CDR3. The V gene's germline CDR1 is SGHAT and CDR2 FQNNGV. CDR3 sequence: CASSPSAGSYEQYF. In DNA, the CDR3 is TGTGCCAGCAGCCCCTCGGCAGGTTCCTACGAGCAGTACTTC.

This rearrangement joins TRBV10-3 to TRBJ1-5; D ambiguous. CDR3 length equals 14 residues. V lost 2 bases and J lost 6, with 11 bases in between. Germline CDR1 and CDR2: ENHRY and SYGVKD. CDR3 residues: CAISEGGPGQPQHF. For the CDR3, the DNA is TGTGCCATCAGTGAGGGAGGCCCGGGTCAGCCCCAGCATTTT.

The J gene is TRBJ2-4, the V gene TRBV28; TRBD2 is a possible D gene (6 bases). V was shortened by 10 bases and J by 0 bases, with 28 bases between the two germline ends. The germline V gene has CDR1 MDHEN and CDR2 SYDVKM. The CDR3 covers 19 residues. DNA of the CDR3: TGTGCCACGAACGTGGACTACACGAGGATTCCCATAGCCAAAAACATTCAGTACTTC. As protein: CATNVDYTRIPIAKNIQYF.

This clonotype was found a few times. CDR3 coding DNA: TGCAGTGCGGGCCATTGGGAAGAGACCCAGTACTTC. Translation gives CSAGHWEETQYF. The chain links TRBV20-1 to TRBJ2-5; D unresolved. Trimming cost V 6 bases and J 3 bases, with 11 bases left between them. CDR1 and CDR2 from the germline V gene are DFQATT and SNEGSKA (reference sequence). The CDR3 length is 12 residues.

The rearrangement uses TRBV2 and TRBJ2-1; either TRBD1 or TRBD2 may supply D (5 bases each). Germline CDR1 and CDR2: SNHLY and FYNNEI. The CDR3 consists of 16 residues. With 10 bases removed from V and 2 bases from J, the gap between germline ends came to 21 bases. The DNA of the CDR3 is TGTGCCAAGGGTCGATCGGGGACCCTTGCCTACAATGAGCAGTTCTTC. It encodes CAKGRSGTLAYNEQFF.

J is TRBJ2-7 and V is TRBV28, with 9 bases identical to TRBD1. Germline V CDR1 and CDR2: MDHEN, SYDVKM. Trimming cost V 6 bases and J 8 bases; bases outside gene matches: 11. The CDR3 covers 14 residues. The CDR3 spells CASSTQGQGKKQYF. The CDR3 bases are TGTGCCAGCAGCACCCAGGGACAGGGAAAGAAGCAGTACTTC.

The chain has TRBV15 and TRBJ2-7, with D possibly TRBD2 on 5 matching bases. V lost 5 bases and J lost 0, with 11 bases in between. The CDR3 loop spans 14 amino acids. The germline V gene has CDR1 LNHNV and CDR2 YYDKDF (reference sequence). CDR3: CATSSGGLSYEQYF. Written as DNA, the CDR3 is TGTGCCACCAGCTCGGGCGGACTCTCCTACGAGCAGTACTTC. The full variable domain, completed using reference TRBV15 and TRBJ2-7, is DAMVIQNPRYQVTQFGKPVTLSCSQTLNHNVMYWYQQKSSQAPKLLFHYYDKDFNNEADTPDNFQSRRPNTSFCFLDIRSPGLGDTAMYLCATSSGGLSYEQYFGPGTRLTVT.

This clonotype has a handful of counts. V and J are TRBV20-1 and TRBJ2-1, with a weak D call TRBD2 (6 bases). This CDR3 is built from 14 residues. Per germline, CDR1 DFQATT and CDR2 SNEGSKA (reference sequence). V dropped 3 bases and J dropped 2 bases, with 11 bases sitting between them. The CDR3 reads CSARRREAYNEQFF. The CDR3 DNA sequence: TGCAGTGCTAGGCGGAGGGAGGCCTACAATGAGCAGTTCTTC.

This clonotype is labeled medium-sized. The rearrangement uses TRBV29-1 and TRBJ1-2, with TRBD1 as a possible D gene (5 bases). The germline V and J ends were trimmed by 4 bases and 4 bases, with 10 bases remaining between them. Germline CDR1 reads SQVTM; CDR2 reads ANQGSEA. The CDR3 contains 12 residues. CDR3 loop: CSVVGTAYGYTF. The CDR3 DNA sequence: TGCAGCGTTGTGGGGACGGCCTATGGCTACACCTTC.